Listed here are 27 T cell receptor beta chains from one sample, sequenced in a study of a mutant IDH1 vaccine in newly diagnosed glioma. This table comes from immunoSEQ multiplex PCR, and its TCRdb copy is limited to in-frame clones, with some not included. The profile shows under 75,000 clones, around 92% of them singletons. Time point noted: baseline, week 1 (first vaccination visit). This sample's treatment: pre-vaccination baseline after standard-of-care therapy. Sequences were derived from PBMCs, sampled from a glioma patient treated with radiotherapy, temozolomide or both. The receptors were gathered from a man aged 50-60 years with glioma.

The chain is built from TRBV27 and TRBJ2-5; tentatively, D is TRBD1 or TRBD2 (8 bases each). The germline V and J ends were trimmed by 10 bases and 2 bases, with 20 bases remaining between them. This CDR3 has 15 residues. Per the germline V gene, CDR1 is MNHEY and CDR2 is SMNVEV (reference sequence). CDR3 in amino acids: CATSQGAGGQETQYF. DNA for the CDR3: TGTGCCACCAGCCAGGGGGCGGGGGGACAAGAGACCCAGTACTTC.

This chain joins TRBV5-6 and TRBJ2-1; D may be TRBD1 (5 bases). The V and J ends lost 6 bases and 9 bases respectively, with 16 bases between them. The CDR3 spans 13 residues. Germline CDR1 SGHDT, CDR2 YYEEEE. CDR3 in DNA: TGTGCCAGCACCTTTCCTGGGGCACGTGAGCAGTTCTTC. Translating gives CASTFPGAREQFF.

The chain is built from TRBV27 and TRBJ1-2, with a tentative D call TRBD1 (6 bases). Germline assignment: CDR1 MNHEY and CDR2 SMNVEV (reference sequence). Trimming left V 6 bases short and J 6 bases short, with 17 bases between. CDR3 length: 14 amino acids. Here the CDR3 reads CASRPTGAQNGYTF. In DNA, the CDR3 is TGTGCCAGCAGGCCCACGGGGGCGCAGAATGGCTACACCTTC.

The gene calls are TRBV11-2 and TRBJ2-7; a possible D gene is TRBD2 (7 bases). The CDR3 runs to 15 residues. V was shortened by 6 bases and J by 9 bases, with 24 bases between the two germline ends. Looked up from germline, CDR1 is SGHAT and CDR2 is FQNNGV. The CDR3 DNA is TGTGCCAGCAGAAATAGCTTGAATGGGGGGGCCCGGCAGTACTTC. As protein: CASRNSLNGGARQYF.

The chain links TRBV4-3 to TRBJ2-1; tentative D call: TRBD2 (7 bases). Germline V CDR1 and CDR2: LGHNA, YSLEER. CDR3 length: 16 amino acids. Between the trimmed V and J ends, which lost 1 base and 4 bases, there was a span of 14 bases. CDR3: CASSQGTGGPYNEQFF. The CDR3 DNA reads TGCGCCAGCAGCCAAGGTACGGGGGGCCCATACAATGAGCAGTTCTTC.

V is TRBV4-2 and J is TRBJ1-4, with 9 bases aligning to TRBD1. The CDR3 is made up of 16 amino acids. With V trimmed by 6 bases and J by 5 bases, 10 bases remained unmatched. Germline CDR1 reads LGHNA; CDR2 reads YNFKEQ. CDR3 bases: TGTGCCAGCAGGTCCAGGTCCGGGACAGGGAATGAAAAACTGTTTTTT. Translating it yields CASRSRSGTGNEKLFF.

The V and J genes are TRBV5-1 and TRBJ2-3; D gene unclear. CDR1 is SGHRS, CDR2 YFSETQ, per germline. The V gene lost 4 bases and the J gene lost 3 bases, with 6 bases spanning the gap. CDR3 length equals 12 residues. CDR3 bases: TGCGCCAGCAGCCAACAGACAGATACGCAGTATTTT. Its translation is CASSQQTDTQYF. Variable domain in full (rest from reference TRBV5-1 and TRBJ2-3): KAGVTQTPRYLIKTRGQQVTLSCSPISGHRSVSWYQQTPGQGLQFLFEYFSETQRNKGNFPGRFSGRQFSNSRSEMNVSTLELGDSALYLCASSQQTDTQYFGPGTRLTVL.

The DNA of the CDR3 is TGTGCCAGCAGCTTAAGGGCTTCCGAGCAGTACTTC. It yields the protein CASSLRASEQYF. This chain connects TRBV7-9 to TRBJ2-7; D gene uncertain. Trimming left V 2 bases short and J 6 bases short, with 8 bases between. Germline V gene lookup returns CDR1 SEHNR and CDR2 FQNEAQ (reference sequence). This CDR3 is 12 amino acids long.

The genes are TRBV30 and TRBJ2-3, with D possibly matching TRBD1 (6 bases). Germline-derived CDR1 and CDR2 are GTSNPN and SVGIG (reference sequence). Trimming stripped 4 bases from V and 1 base from J, with 15 bases between. The CDR3 is made up of 15 amino acids. The CDR3 nucleotides are TGTGCCTGGATTCCAGGGGATGGGGGCACAGATACGCAGTATTTT. Amino acid sequence: CAWIPGDGGTDTQYF.

This sequence joins TRBV7-8 and TRBJ1-2; D may be TRBD1 (6 bases). The V end lost 5 bases, the J end lost 4 bases, and 11 bases lay between the germline ends. The germline V gene has CDR1 SGHVS and CDR2 FQNEAQ. The CDR3 runs 13 residues. CDR3 in amino acids: CASSLGGAYGYTF. As DNA, the CDR3 is TGTGCCAGCAGCCTAGGGGGGGCCTATGGCTACACCTTC.

This sequence joins TRBV5-1 and TRBJ1-2; 8 bases line up with TRBD1. The CDR3 covers 15 residues. Unmatched junction bases numbered 5, after V lost 0 bases and J lost 4 bases. Germline V gives CDR1 SGHRS, CDR2 YFSETQ. CDR3 protein: CASSLAGTGPYGYTF. In DNA, the CDR3 is TGCGCCAGCAGCTTGGCCGGGACAGGACCCTATGGCTACACCTTC.

V usage is TRBV7-2 and J usage is TRBJ1-1, with D unresolved. CDR3 size: 12 residues. Trimming stripped 8 bases from V and 1 base from J, with 8 bases between. Germline values: CDR1 SGHTA, CDR2 FQGNSA. CDR3 loop: CASGKWNTEAFF. CDR3 in DNA: TGTGCCAGCGGGAAGTGGAACACTGAAGCTTTCTTT.

This clone appeared a single time. V usage is TRBV5-1 and J usage is TRBJ1-2; weak D call: TRBD1 (6 bases). This CDR3 region has 14 residues. The germline V gene has CDR1 SGHRS and CDR2 YFSETQ. The ends were cut back, 3 bases at V and 8 bases at J, with 17 bases in the middle. The CDR3 region has the DNA TGCGCCAGCAGCTGGCGGGGGGGCGACGAGGGCTACACCTTC. Protein: CASSWRGGDEGYTF.

The chain links TRBV6-4 to TRBJ2-3; TRBD2 matches 13 bases. This CDR3 has 15 amino acids. Germline CDR1 reads MRHNA; CDR2 reads SNTAGT. With V trimmed by 2 bases and J by 4 bases, 0 bases remained unmatched. CDR3 nucleotide sequence: TGTGCCAGCAGTGACGGGACTAGCGGGGCAGATACGCAGTATTTT. It yields the protein CASSDGTSGADTQYF.

The genes are TRBV5-8 and TRBJ2-7, with D maybe TRBD1 (6 bases). The CDR3 is 16 residues long. Between the trimmed V and J ends, which lost 3 bases and 2 bases, there was a span of 18 bases. Germline V gene data show CDR1 as SGHTS and CDR2 as YDEGEE. The CDR3 loop reads CASSSEGQGIPYEQYF. The DNA of the CDR3 is TGTGCCAGCAGCTCGGAAGGGCAGGGGATCCCCTACGAGCAGTACTTC.

The sample holds one count of this clone. This sequence joins TRBV7-2 and TRBJ1-2, with 10 bases aligning to TRBD1. V shed 5 bases and J 5 bases; nucleotides not matched to a gene: 11. This CDR3 is 16 amino acids long. Germline lookup yields CDR1 SGHTA and CDR2 FQGNSA. CDR3 DNA sequence: TGTGCCAGCAGCACCCGACAGGGGGCGCTGGGGTATGGCTACACCTTC. Its protein product is CASSTRQGALGYGYTF. The full variable domain, with the rest looked up from reference TRBV7-2 and TRBJ1-2, is GAGVSQSPSNKVTEKGKDVELRCDPISGHTALYWYRQSLGQGLEFLIYFQGNSAPDKSGLPSDRFSAERTGGSVSTLTIQRTQQEDSAVYLCASSTRQGALGYGYTFGSGTRLTVV.

The chain couples TRBV5-1 to TRBJ1-4; 8 bases align to TRBD1. This CDR3 region has 16 residues. V lost 0 bases, J lost 8 bases, and 9 bases stayed unmatched. Germline V gene data show CDR1 as SGHRS and CDR2 as YFSETQ. CDR3 sequence: CASSLAPQGVGEKLFF. CDR3 coding DNA: TGCGCCAGCAGCTTGGCACCACAGGGGGTAGGAGAAAAACTGTTTTTT.

The chain links TRBV7-9 to TRBJ2-7; no definite D call. Germline V lookup: CDR1 SEHNR, CDR2 FQNEAQ (reference sequence). This CDR3 is built from 14 residues. The V gene lost 4 bases and the J gene lost 2 bases, with 12 bases spanning the gap. The CDR3 DNA sequence: TGTGCCAGCAGCTCACCGACACCCCCCTACGAGCAGTACTTC. It is translated as CASSSPTPPYEQYF.

The CDR3 nucleotides are TGTGCCAGCAGACCCACAGGGTCACGAGCTAACTATGGCTACACCTTC. The encoded protein is CASRPTGSRANYGYTF. The J gene is TRBJ1-2, the V gene TRBV27, with D maybe TRBD1 (6 bases). This CDR3 contains 16 residues. V was shortened by 6 bases and J by 0 bases, with 17 bases between the two germline ends. Per germline, CDR1 MNHEY and CDR2 SMNVEV (reference sequence).

The J gene is TRBJ2-2, the V gene TRBV18; D is uncertain. The CDR3 totals 19 residues. The germline V gene encodes CDR1 KGHSH and CDR2 LQKENI. V lost 2 bases, J lost 0 bases, and 19 bases lay in between. The CDR3, as DNA: TGTGCCAGCTCACCAAGATCGAGCCACCTGGCCCCGAACACCGGGGAGCTGTTTTTT. This encodes CASSPRSSHLAPNTGELFF.

This chain links TRBV5-6 with TRBJ2-2, with D hard to call. CDR3 length: 12 amino acids. Germline CDR1 and CDR2: SGHDT and YYEEEE. The V end lost 1 base, the J end lost 5 bases, and 3 bases lay between the germline ends. CDR3 DNA: TGTGCCAGCAGCTTGTGGACCGGGGAGCTGTTTTTT. This encodes CASSLWTGELFF. Together with reference TRBV5-6 and TRBJ2-2, the CDR3 gives the full variable domain: DAGVTQSPTHLIKTRGQQVTLRCSPKSGHDTVSWYQQALGQGPQFIFQYYEEEERQRGNFPDRFSGHQFPNYSSELNVNALLLGDSALYLCASSLWTGELFFGEGSRLTVL.

The chain couples TRBV7-8 to TRBJ2-3, with 12 bases fitting TRBD2. V trimming: 4 bases; J trimming: 5 bases; junction bases outside the gene matches: 4. The CDR3 extends over 15 amino acids. Germline loops: CDR1 SGHVS, CDR2 FQNEAQ. The CDR3 bases are TGTGCCAGCAGCTCCCTAGCGGGGGGGCTAGATACGCAGTATTTT. Translating gives CASSSLAGGLDTQYF.

As DNA, the CDR3 is TGTGCCAGAAGAACAGGGGCCTATGGCTACACCTTC. This encodes CARRTGAYGYTF. This chain connects TRBV2 to TRBJ1-2, with TRBD1 matching 7 bases. The V gene's germline CDR1 is SNHLY and CDR2 FYNNEI. This CDR3 region has 12 residues. J gave up 4 bases and V 9 bases, and 5 bases lay outside the gene matches.

The chain uses TRBV7-9 and TRBJ2-7; 7 positions agree with TRBD2. The CDR3 is made up of 15 amino acids. In germline, CDR1 is SEHNR, CDR2 FQNEAQ (reference sequence). V shed 5 bases and J 2 bases; nucleotides not matched to a gene: 9. As DNA, the CDR3 is TGTGCCAGCAGCCCCCGGGAGGATAACCCCTACGAGCAGTACTTC. Its protein is CASSPREDNPYEQYF.

The rearrangement uses TRBV28 and TRBJ1-2; D uncertain. Germline loops: CDR1 MDHEN, CDR2 SYDVKM. The CDR3 covers 13 residues. The V gene lost 3 bases and the J gene lost 2 bases, with 7 bases spanning the gap. The CDR3 protein is CASSLVANYGYTF. The CDR3 nucleotides read TGTGCCAGCAGTTTGGTCGCCAACTATGGCTACACCTTC.

V is TRBV28 and J is TRBJ1-5; the D is unclear. The germline gives CDR1 MDHEN, CDR2 SYDVKM. This CDR3 has 15 residues. The germline V and J ends were trimmed by 2 bases and 2 bases, with 10 bases remaining between them. The CDR3 is CASSLAVVGNQPQHF. The CDR3 DNA reads TGTGCCAGCAGTTTAGCAGTGGTGGGCAATCAGCCCCAGCATTTT.

This rearrangement joins TRBV18 to TRBJ2-2; no clear D gene. Trimming cost V 2 bases and J 4 bases, with 11 bases left between them. In germline, CDR1 is KGHSH, CDR2 LQKENI. There are 15 residues in the CDR3. The CDR3 nucleotides are TGTGCCAGCTCACCAGGCCACCCAGGCACCGGGGAGCTGTTTTTT. It codes for CASSPGHPGTGELFF.